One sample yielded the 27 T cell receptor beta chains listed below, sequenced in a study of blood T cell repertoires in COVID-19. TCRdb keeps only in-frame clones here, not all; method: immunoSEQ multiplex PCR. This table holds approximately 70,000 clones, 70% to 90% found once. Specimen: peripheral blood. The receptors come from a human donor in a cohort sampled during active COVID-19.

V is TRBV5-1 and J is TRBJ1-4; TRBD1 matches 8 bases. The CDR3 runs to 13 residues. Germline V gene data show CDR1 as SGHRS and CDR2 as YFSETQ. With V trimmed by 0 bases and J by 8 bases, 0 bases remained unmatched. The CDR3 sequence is CASSLGDREKLFF. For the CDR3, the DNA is TGCGCCAGCAGCTTGGGGGACAGGGAAAAACTGTTTTTT.

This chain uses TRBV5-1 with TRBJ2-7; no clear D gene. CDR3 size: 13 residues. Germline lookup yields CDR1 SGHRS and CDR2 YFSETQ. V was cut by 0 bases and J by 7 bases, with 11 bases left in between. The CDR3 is CASSLVRQKEQYF. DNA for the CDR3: TGCGCCAGCAGCTTGGTAAGACAAAAAGAGCAGTACTTC.

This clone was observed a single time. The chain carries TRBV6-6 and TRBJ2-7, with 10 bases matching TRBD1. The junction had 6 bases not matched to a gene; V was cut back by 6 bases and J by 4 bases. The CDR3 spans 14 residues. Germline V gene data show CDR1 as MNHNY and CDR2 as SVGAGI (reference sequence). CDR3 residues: CASSLPDRGYEQYF. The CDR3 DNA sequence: TGTGCCAGCAGCCTCCCGGACAGGGGGTACGAGCAGTACTTC.

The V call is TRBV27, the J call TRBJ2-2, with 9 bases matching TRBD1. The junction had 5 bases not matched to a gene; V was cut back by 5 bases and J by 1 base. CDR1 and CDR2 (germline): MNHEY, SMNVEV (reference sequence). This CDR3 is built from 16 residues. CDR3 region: CASSLNRGLNTGELFF. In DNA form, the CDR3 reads TGTGCCAGCAGTCTAAACAGGGGGCTGAACACCGGGGAGCTGTTTTTT.

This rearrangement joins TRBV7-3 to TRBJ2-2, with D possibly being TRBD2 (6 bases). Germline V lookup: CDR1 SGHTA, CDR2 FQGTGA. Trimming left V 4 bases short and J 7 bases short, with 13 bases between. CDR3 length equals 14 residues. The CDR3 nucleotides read TGTGCCAGCAGCTCGCAGGGACTGAGCGGGGAGCTGTTTTTT. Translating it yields CASSSQGLSGELFF.

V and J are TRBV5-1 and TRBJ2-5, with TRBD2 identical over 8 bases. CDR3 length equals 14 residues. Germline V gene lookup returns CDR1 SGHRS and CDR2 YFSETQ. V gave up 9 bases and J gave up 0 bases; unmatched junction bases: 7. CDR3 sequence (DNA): TGCGCCACCGCCGGCGGGGGGCACCAAGAGACCCAGTACTTC. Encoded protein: CATAGGGHQETQYF.

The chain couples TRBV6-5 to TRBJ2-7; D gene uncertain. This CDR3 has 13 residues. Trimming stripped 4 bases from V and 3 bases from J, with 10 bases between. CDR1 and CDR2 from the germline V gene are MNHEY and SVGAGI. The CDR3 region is CASSSSAVYEQYF. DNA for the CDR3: TGTGCCAGCAGTTCCTCGGCCGTCTACGAGCAGTACTTC.

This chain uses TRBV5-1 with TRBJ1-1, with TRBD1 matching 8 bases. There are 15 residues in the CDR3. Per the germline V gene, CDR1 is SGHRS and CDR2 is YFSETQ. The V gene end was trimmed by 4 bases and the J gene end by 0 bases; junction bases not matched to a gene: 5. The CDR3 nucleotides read TGCGCCAGCAGCCCTGACAGGGGCGTGAACACTGAAGCTTTCTTT. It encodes CASSPDRGVNTEAFF.

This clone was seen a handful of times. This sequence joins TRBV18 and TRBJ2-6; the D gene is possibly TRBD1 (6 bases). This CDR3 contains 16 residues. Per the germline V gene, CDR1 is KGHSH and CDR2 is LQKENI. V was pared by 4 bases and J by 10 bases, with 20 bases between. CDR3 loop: CASSLEQGRSSNVLTF. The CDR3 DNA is TGTGCCAGCTCACTTGAACAGGGACGATCGTCAAACGTCCTGACTTTC.

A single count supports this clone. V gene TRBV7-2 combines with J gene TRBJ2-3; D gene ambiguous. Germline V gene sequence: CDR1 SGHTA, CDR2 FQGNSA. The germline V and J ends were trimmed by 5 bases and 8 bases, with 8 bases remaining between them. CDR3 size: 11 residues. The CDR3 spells CASSLGVTQYF. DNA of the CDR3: TGTGCCAGCAGCCTAGGCGTTACGCAGTATTTT. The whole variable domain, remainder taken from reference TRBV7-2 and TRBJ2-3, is GAGVSQSPSNKVTEKGKDVELRCDPISGHTALYWYRQSLGQGLEFLIYFQGNSAPDKSGLPSDRFSAERTGGSVSTLTIQRTQQEDSAVYLCASSLGVTQYFGPGTRLTVL.

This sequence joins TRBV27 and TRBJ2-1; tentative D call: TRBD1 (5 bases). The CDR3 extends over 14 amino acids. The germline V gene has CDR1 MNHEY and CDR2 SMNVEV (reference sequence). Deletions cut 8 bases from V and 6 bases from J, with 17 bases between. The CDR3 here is CASRNGAVTNEQFF. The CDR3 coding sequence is TGTGCCAGCCGAAATGGGGCGGTGACCAATGAGCAGTTCTTC.

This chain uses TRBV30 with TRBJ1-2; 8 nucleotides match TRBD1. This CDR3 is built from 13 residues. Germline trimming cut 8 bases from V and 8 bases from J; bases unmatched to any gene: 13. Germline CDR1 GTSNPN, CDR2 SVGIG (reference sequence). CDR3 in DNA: TGTGCCCGAAATACCCAGGGGGCGGGCGGCTACACCTTC. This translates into CARNTQGAGGYTF.

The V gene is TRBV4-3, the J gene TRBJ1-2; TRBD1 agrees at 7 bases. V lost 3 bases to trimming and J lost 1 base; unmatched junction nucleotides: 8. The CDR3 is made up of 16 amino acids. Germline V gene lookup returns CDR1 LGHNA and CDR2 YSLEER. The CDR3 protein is CASSHRRDSNNYGYTF. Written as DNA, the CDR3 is TGCGCCAGCAGCCATCGCCGGGACAGTAATAACTATGGCTACACCTTC.

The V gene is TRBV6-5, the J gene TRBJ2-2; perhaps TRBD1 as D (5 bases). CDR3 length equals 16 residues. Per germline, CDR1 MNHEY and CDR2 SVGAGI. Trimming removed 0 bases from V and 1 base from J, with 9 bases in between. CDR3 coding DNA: TGTGCCAGCAGTTACTCGGGGCAGGGGAACACCGGGGAGCTGTTTTTT. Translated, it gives CASSYSGQGNTGELFF.

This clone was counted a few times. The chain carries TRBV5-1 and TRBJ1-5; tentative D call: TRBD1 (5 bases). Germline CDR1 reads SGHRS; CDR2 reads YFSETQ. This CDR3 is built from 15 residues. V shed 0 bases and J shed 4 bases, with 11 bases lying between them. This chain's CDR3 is CASSLGGIANQPQHF. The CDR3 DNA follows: TGCGCCAGCAGCTTGGGGGGCATCGCTAATCAGCCCCAGCATTTT.

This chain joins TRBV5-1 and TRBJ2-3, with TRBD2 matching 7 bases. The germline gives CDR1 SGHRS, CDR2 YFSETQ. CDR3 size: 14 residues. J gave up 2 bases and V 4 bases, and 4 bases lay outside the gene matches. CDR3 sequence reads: CASSPGRATDTQYF. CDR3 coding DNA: TGCGCCAGCAGCCCGGGGAGGGCCACAGATACGCAGTATTTT.

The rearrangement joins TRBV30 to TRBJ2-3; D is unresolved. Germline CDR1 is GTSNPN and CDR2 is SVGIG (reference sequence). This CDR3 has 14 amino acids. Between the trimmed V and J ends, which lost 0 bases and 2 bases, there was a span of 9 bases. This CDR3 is CAWSVRKATDTQYF. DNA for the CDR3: TGTGCCTGGAGTGTACGAAAAGCCACAGATACGCAGTATTTT.

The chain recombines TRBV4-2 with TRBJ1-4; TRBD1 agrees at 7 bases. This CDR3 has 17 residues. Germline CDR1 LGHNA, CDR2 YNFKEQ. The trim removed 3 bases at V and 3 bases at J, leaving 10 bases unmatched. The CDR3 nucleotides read TGTGCCAGCAGCCAGGACCGAACAGGGGTTGCTAATGAAAAACTGTTTTTT. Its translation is CASSQDRTGVANEKLFF.

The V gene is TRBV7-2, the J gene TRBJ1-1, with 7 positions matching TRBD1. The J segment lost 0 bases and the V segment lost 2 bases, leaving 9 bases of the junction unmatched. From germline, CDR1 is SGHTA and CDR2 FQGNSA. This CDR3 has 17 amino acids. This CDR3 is CASSLRFLTGMNTEAFF. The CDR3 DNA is TGTGCCAGCAGCTTAAGGTTCTTGACAGGGATGAACACTGAAGCTTTCTTT.

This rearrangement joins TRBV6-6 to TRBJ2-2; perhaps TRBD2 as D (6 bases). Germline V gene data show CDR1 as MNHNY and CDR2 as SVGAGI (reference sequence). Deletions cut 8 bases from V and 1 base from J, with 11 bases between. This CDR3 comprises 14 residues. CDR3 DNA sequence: TGTGCCAGCTCTGGCGGGAAGAACACCGGGGAGCTGTTTTTT. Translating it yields CASSGGKNTGELFF.

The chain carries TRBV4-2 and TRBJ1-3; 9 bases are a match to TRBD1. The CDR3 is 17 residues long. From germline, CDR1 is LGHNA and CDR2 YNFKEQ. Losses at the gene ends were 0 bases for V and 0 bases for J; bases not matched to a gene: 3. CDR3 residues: CASSQETGGPSGNTIYF. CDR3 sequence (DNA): TGTGCCAGCAGCCAAGAAACAGGGGGCCCCTCTGGAAACACCATATATTTT.

CDR3 region: CASSQLAGDYEQYF. CDR3 nucleotides: TGCGCCAGCAGCCAACTAGCGGGTGACTACGAGCAGTACTTC. The chain uses TRBV4-3 and TRBJ2-7, with 8 nucleotides matching TRBD2. The J segment lost 3 bases and the V segment lost 2 bases, leaving 3 bases of the junction unmatched. This CDR3 region has 14 residues. Germline CDR1 LGHNA, CDR2 YSLEER.

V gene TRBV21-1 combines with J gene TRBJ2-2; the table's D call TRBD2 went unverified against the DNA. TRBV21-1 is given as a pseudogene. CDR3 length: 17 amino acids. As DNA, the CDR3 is TGTGCCAGCAGCAAAGAGGGCCAAAAAAGCGGCACCGGGGAGCTGTTTTTT. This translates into CASSKEGQKSGTGELFF.

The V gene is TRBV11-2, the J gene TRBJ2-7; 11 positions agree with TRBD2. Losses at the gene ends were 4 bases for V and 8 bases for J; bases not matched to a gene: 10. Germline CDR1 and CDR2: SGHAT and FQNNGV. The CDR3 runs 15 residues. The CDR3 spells CASSSEGTSGLQQYF. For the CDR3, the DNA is TGTGCCAGCAGCTCCGAGGGGACTAGCGGCCTGCAGCAGTACTTC.

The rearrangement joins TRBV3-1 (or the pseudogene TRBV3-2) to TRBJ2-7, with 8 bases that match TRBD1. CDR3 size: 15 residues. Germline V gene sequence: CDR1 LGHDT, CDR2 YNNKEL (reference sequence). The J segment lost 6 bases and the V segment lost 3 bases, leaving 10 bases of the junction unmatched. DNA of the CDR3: TGTGCCAGCAGCCATGTGGACAGGGCGGACGGCGAGCAGTACTTC. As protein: CASSHVDRADGEQYF.

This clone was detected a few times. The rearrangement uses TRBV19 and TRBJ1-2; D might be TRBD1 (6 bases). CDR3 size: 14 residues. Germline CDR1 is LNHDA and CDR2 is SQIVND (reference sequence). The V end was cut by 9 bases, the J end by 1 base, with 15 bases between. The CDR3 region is CASRRTVVNYGYTF. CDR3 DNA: TGTGCCAGCAGGAGGACAGTAGTTAACTATGGCTACACCTTC.

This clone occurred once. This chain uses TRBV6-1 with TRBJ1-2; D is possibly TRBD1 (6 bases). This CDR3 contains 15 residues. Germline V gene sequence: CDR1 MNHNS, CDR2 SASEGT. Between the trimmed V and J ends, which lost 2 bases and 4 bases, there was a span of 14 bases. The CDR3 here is CASSEPNRVSYGYTF. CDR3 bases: TGTGCCAGCAGTGAACCCAACAGGGTTAGCTATGGCTACACCTTC.